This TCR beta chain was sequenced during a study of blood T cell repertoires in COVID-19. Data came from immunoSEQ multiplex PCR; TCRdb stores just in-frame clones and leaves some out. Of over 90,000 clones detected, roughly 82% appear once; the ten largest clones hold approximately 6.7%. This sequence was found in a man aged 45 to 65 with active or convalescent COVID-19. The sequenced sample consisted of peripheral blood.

CDR3 sequence reads: CAWSVQGQPQHF. The CDR3 DNA sequence: TGTGCCTGGAGTGTACAGGGACAGCCCCAGCATTTT. The J gene is TRBJ1-5, the V gene TRBV30, with a weak D call TRBD1 (6 bases). CDR1 and CDR2 (germline): GTSNPN, SVGIG (reference sequence). The CDR3 is made up of 12 amino acids. V lost 0 bases, J lost 7 bases, and 7 bases lay in between. Full variable domain (outside the CDR3, taken from reference TRBV30 and TRBJ1-5): SQTIHQWPATLVQPVGSPLSLECTVEGTSNPNLYWYRQAAGRGLQLLFYSVGIGQISSEVPQNLSASRPQDRQFILSSKKLLLSDSGFYLCAWSVQGQPQHFGDGTRLSIL.